The 7 T cell receptor beta chains listed next were all sequenced from one sample in a study of OX40 agonist ivuxolimab in advanced cancers. Profiling relied on immunoSEQ multiplex PCR, and the TCRdb table lists in-frame clones only, not all of them. The data show approximately 67,000 clones, 83% seen once. Sequenced material: CD4+ or CD8+ T cells sorted from blood, taken in a trial of the OX40 agonist ivuxolimab. These TCRs come from an adult with an advanced solid tumor such as melanoma, head and neck, liver or kidney cancer.

The J gene is TRBJ2-3, the V gene TRBV5-4; D unclear. The ends were cut back, 2 bases at V and 1 base at J, with 5 bases in the middle. CDR1 and CDR2 (germline): SGHNT, YYREEE (reference sequence). This CDR3 region has 13 residues. The chain's CDR3 is CASSLKRTDTQYF. For the CDR3, the DNA is TGTGCCAGCAGCTTAAAGCGCACAGATACGCAGTATTTT.

V is TRBV28 and J is TRBJ2-4; D is ambiguous. The length of the CDR3 is 14 residues. Deletions cut 6 bases from V and 0 bases from J, with 9 bases between. CDR1 is MDHEN, CDR2 SYDVKM, per germline. CDR3 in DNA: TGTGCCAGCAGAAAAAGGTTAGCCAAAAACATTCAGTACTTC. This encodes CASRKRLAKNIQYF.

The chain uses TRBV5-4 and TRBJ2-5, with D perhaps TRBD1 (5 bases). The better agreement between TRBJ2-7 and the DNA end casts doubt on the J call. The CDR3 runs to 14 residues. Per the germline V gene, CDR1 is SGHNT and CDR2 is YYREEE (reference sequence). The CDR3 here is CASSLDTTSYEQYF. The CDR3 bases are TGTGCCAGCAGCCTGGACACTACCTCCTACGAGCAGTACTTC.

The J gene is TRBJ2-3, the V gene TRBV16; 8 bases are a match to TRBD1. Germline CDR1 is KGHSY and CDR2 is FQNENV. This CDR3 is 17 amino acids long. V lost 0 bases to trimming and J lost 2 bases; unmatched junction nucleotides: 7. This CDR3 is CASSQSRTGSVTDTQYF. For the CDR3, the DNA is TGTGCCAGCAGCCAATCGCGGACAGGGTCAGTCACAGATACGCAGTATTTT.

The genes are TRBV7-3 and TRBJ2-3, with no clear D. Trimming shortened V by 2 bases and J by 5 bases, and 8 bases separated the two germline ends. This CDR3 contains 13 residues. CDR1 is SGHTA, CDR2 FQGTGA, per germline. In DNA, the CDR3 is TGTGCCAGCAGCTTAGGGGAAGGAGATACGCAGTATTTT. Translating gives CASSLGEGDTQYF.

This clone was seen many times. The chain uses TRBV7-9 and TRBJ1-2, with D tentatively TRBD1 (5 bases). The V end lost 4 bases, the J end lost 8 bases, and 14 bases lay between the germline ends. The CDR3 contains 13 residues. Per the germline V gene, CDR1 is SEHNR and CDR2 is FQNEAQ (reference sequence). The DNA of the CDR3 is TGTGCCAGCAGCTCACCGGGGCTTATGGGCTACACCTTC. It yields the protein CASSSPGLMGYTF.

The rearrangement joins TRBV19 to TRBJ1-1; D remains unclear. CDR3 length: 14 amino acids. The V gene lost 2 bases and the J gene lost 2 bases, with 9 bases spanning the gap. CDR1 is LNHDA and CDR2 is SQIVND in the germline V gene (reference sequence). CDR3 amino acids: CASSIPHSNTEAFF. CDR3 nucleotide sequence: TGTGCCAGTAGTATACCCCACAGCAACACTGAAGCTTTCTTT.